This TCR beta chain derives from a study of cytomegalovirus exposure and HLA in healthy donors. The study's findings and limits: The dataset shows that most TCR sequences were rare, while some public TCRs occurred in many donors. The classifier reportedly diagnosed cytomegalovirus status with high specificity and sensitivity. According to a subsequent analysis, TCR clusters identified in the first cohort showed a tendency to co-occur across the roughly 130 validation repertoires.

Generated by immunoSEQ multiplex PCR, the TCRdb table keeps only in-frame clones and is missing some. Here the sample spans about 130,000 clones, 89% being singletons. Comment on this clone: The antigen is not known.

Donors came from a validation cohort of 95 to 150 subjects, distinct from the first 666-subject cohort. CDR1 and CDR2 (germline): SGHDN, FVKESK. The V and J ends lost 1 base and 6 bases respectively, with 9 bases between them. The CDR3 totals 14 residues. Sequenced material: PBMCs. The receptor was derived from a woman aged 18-35 years in good health and CMV-seropositive. This rearrangement joins TRBV14 to TRBJ2-2, with D perhaps matching TRBD1 (6 bases). CDR3 in DNA: TGTGCCAGCAGCCAAGTTAGACAGGCCGGGGAGCTGTTTTTT. It encodes CASSQVRQAGELFF. The full variable domain, with the rest looked up from reference TRBV14 and TRBJ2-2, is EAGVTQFPSHSVIEKGQTVTLRCDPISGHDNLYWYRRVMGKEIKFLLHFVKESKQDESGMPNNRFLAERTGGTYSTLKVQPAELEDSGVYFCASSQVRQAGELFFGEGSRLTVL.